The 23 T cell receptor beta chains listed next were all sequenced from one sample in a study of shared clonotypes between healthy human individuals. Some clones are missing from TCRdb's copy, which holds only in-frame ones; the method was immunoSEQ multiplex PCR. The sample records hundreds of thousands of clones, less than 80% being singletons. The sample taken for sequencing was memory CD4+ T cells sorted from blood. Documented subset: CD45RA-negative fraction. These TCRs come from a woman younger than 45 in good health.

A few counts support this clone. V and J are TRBV28 and TRBJ1-1; D is unresolved. V lost 1 base to trimming and J lost 7 bases, with 7 bases between them. Germline CDR1 MDHEN, CDR2 SYDVKM. This CDR3 contains 12 residues. CDR3 residues: CASSLFKHEAFF. DNA of the CDR3: TGTGCCAGCAGTTTATTCAAGCATGAAGCTTTCTTT.

The chain uses TRBV18 and TRBJ2-5; TRBD1 agrees at 7 bases. This CDR3 region has 15 residues. Trimming cost V 6 bases and J 5 bases; bases outside gene matches: 12. CDR1 and CDR2 from the germline V gene are KGHSH and LQKENI. The CDR3 DNA sequence: TGTGCCAGCTCCCAAGACAGGGTGCAGCGTGAGACCCAGTACTTC. As protein: CASSQDRVQRETQYF. The full variable domain, in which reference TRBV18 and TRBJ2-5 provide the parts outside the CDR3, is NAGVMQNPRHLVRRRGQEARLRCSPMKGHSHVYWYRQLPEEGLKFMVYLQKENIIDESGMPKERFSAEFPKEGPSILRIQQVVRGDSAAYFCASSQDRVQRETQYFGPGTRLLVL.

The rearrangement joins TRBV11-3 to TRBJ2-3; 7 bases match TRBD2. Germline CDR1 SGHNT, CDR2 YENEEA. V gave up 1 base and J gave up 2 bases; unmatched junction bases: 6. The CDR3 runs to 16 residues. This chain's CDR3 is CASSLGRREVTDTQYF. CDR3 coding DNA: TGTGCCAGCAGCTTAGGTCGCCGGGAGGTCACAGATACGCAGTATTTT.

This rearrangement joins TRBV27 to TRBJ2-5; 12 positions match TRBD2. The end of the DNA is better explained by TRBJ2-7, so the J call may be wrong. This CDR3 is 16 amino acids long. Germline V gene data show CDR1 as MNHEY and CDR2 as SMNVEV (reference sequence). CDR3 nucleotides: TGTGCCAGCAGCTATGGGCCTAGCGGGAGGGCCTTCGAGCAGTACTTC. Translated, it gives CASSYGPSGRAFEQYF.

The chain combines TRBV2 with TRBJ2-3; a weak D match, TRBD2 (5 bases). This CDR3 is built from 14 residues. Trimming stripped 2 bases from V and 4 bases from J, with 10 bases between. Germline assignment: CDR1 SNHLY and CDR2 FYNNEI. The CDR3 protein is CASSELARSDTQYF. CDR3 in DNA: TGTGCCAGCAGTGAACTAGCCAGATCAGATACGCAGTATTTT.

This sequence joins TRBV6-1 and TRBJ2-1; 7 bases are shared with TRBD2. With 6 bases clipped from V and 10 bases from J, the junction kept 15 bases outside the gene matches. The CDR3 runs 15 residues. Germline V gives CDR1 MNHNS, CDR2 SASEGT. CDR3 sequence (DNA): TGTGCCAGCAGGGGCGGGAGTACCCTACGAAGGGAGCAGTTCTTC. This sequence encodes CASRGGSTLRREQFF.

The chain is built from TRBV20-1 and TRBJ1-1; D uncertain. This CDR3 contains 10 residues. In germline, CDR1 is DFQATT, CDR2 SNEGSKA (reference sequence). V dropped 5 bases and J dropped 3 bases, with 4 bases sitting between them. The CDR3 loop reads CSAGHTEAFF. CDR3 in DNA: TGCAGTGCTGGTCACACTGAAGCTTTCTTT.

The table lists this clone with a few counts. J is TRBJ2-1 and V is TRBV2; TRBD1 matches at 7 bases. CDR3 size: 13 residues. Germline V gene lookup returns CDR1 SNHLY and CDR2 FYNNEI. Trimming cost V 10 bases and J 5 bases; bases outside gene matches: 8. CDR3 loop: CAIRRDSDNEQFF. The CDR3 nucleotides are TGTGCCATCCGCCGGGACAGCGACAATGAGCAGTTCTTC.

This clone was counted between two and nine times. V usage is TRBV9 and J usage is TRBJ2-3, with 7 bases identical to TRBD1. This CDR3 comprises 17 residues. In germline, CDR1 is SGDLS, CDR2 YYNGEE. V lost 3 bases and J lost 2; bases outside the gene matches: 12. In nucleotides, the CDR3 is TGTGCCAGCAGCGCAGAAAGGACAGGCCTATTCACAGATACGCAGTATTTT. Amino acids: CASSAERTGLFTDTQYF.

The chain links TRBV18 to TRBJ2-7; TRBD2 might be the D (6 bases). The CDR3 length is 13 residues. The germline V gene encodes CDR1 KGHSH and CDR2 LQKENI. V lost 3 bases and J lost 4, with 10 bases in between. The CDR3 nucleotides read TGTGCCAGCTCACCTGAGCGGGCTTACGAGCAGTACTTC. It is translated as CASSPERAYEQYF.

The rearrangement joins TRBV10-3 to TRBJ1-1, with D possibly TRBD1 on 5 matching bases. CDR1 is ENHRY, CDR2 SYGVKD, per germline. This CDR3 spans 14 amino acids. V gave up 0 bases and J gave up 7 bases, with 12 bases separating them. DNA for the CDR3: TGTGCCATCAGTGAGTCGTCGGGACGGTATGAAGCTTTCTTT. Protein: CAISESSGRYEAFF.

The chain has TRBV6-6 and TRBJ1-5; D gene unclear. The V and J ends lost 0 bases and 3 bases respectively, with 3 bases between them. The CDR3 spans 13 residues. Germline CDR1 reads MNHNY; CDR2 reads SVGAGI (reference sequence). The CDR3 sequence: CASSYSDNQPQHF. CDR3 DNA sequence: TGTGCCAGCAGTTACTCGGACAATCAGCCCCAGCATTTT.

The chain employs TRBV6-6 and TRBJ1-5; perhaps TRBD1 as D (5 bases). CDR1 and CDR2 (germline): MNHNY, SVGAGI (reference sequence). V lost 2 bases to trimming and J lost 4 bases, with 9 bases between them. The CDR3 runs to 14 residues. The CDR3 nucleotides read TGTGCCAGCAGTTACGAGCAGGGTAATCAGCCCCAGCATTTT. Translation: CASSYEQGNQPQHF.

This chain joins TRBV15 and TRBJ1-5; D is undetermined. Trimming took off 5 bases at V and 4 bases at J, with 15 bases between the two ends. Per germline, CDR1 LNHNV and CDR2 YYDKDF (reference sequence). This CDR3 has 15 amino acids. The CDR3 is CATSPGVRLNQPQHF. The CDR3 nucleotides are TGTGCCACCAGCCCAGGAGTTCGGCTAAATCAGCCCCAGCATTTT.

This clone was counted only a few times. This chain links TRBV5-1 with TRBJ2-1; TRBD2 is a possible D gene (6 bases). The germline V gene encodes CDR1 SGHRS and CDR2 YFSETQ. The CDR3 runs 13 residues. Deletions cut 5 bases from V and 5 bases from J, with 11 bases between. In nucleotides, the CDR3 is TGCGCCAGCAGTGCCGGGGGTGACAATGAGCAGTTCTTC. Translation gives CASSAGGDNEQFF.

V usage is TRBV7-8 and J usage is TRBJ1-1, with 8 bases that match TRBD1. J gave up 4 bases and V 3 bases, and 4 bases lay outside the gene matches. Germline V gives CDR1 SGHVS, CDR2 FQNEAQ. This CDR3 has 14 amino acids. The CDR3 DNA sequence: TGTGCCAGCAGCTTTTACAGGGGGGGCACTGAAGCTTTCTTT. Its protein is CASSFYRGGTEAFF.

The chain joins TRBV29-1 to TRBJ2-7; the match to TRBD1 covers 7 bases. Germline V gene lookup returns CDR1 SQVTM and CDR2 ANQGSEA. This CDR3 spans 13 amino acids. The J segment lost 0 bases and the V segment lost 7 bases, leaving 6 bases of the junction unmatched. CDR3 DNA sequence: TGCAGCGCTTCCCCAGGGGGCTCCTACGAGCAGTACTTC. This encodes CSASPGGSYEQYF.

The sample holds a few counts of this clone. The genes are TRBV6-5 and TRBJ2-7; the D gene is possibly TRBD2 (7 bases). Germline values: CDR1 MNHEY, CDR2 SVGAGI. The V end lost 8 bases, the J end lost 6 bases, and 17 bases lay between the germline ends. This CDR3 is 13 amino acids long. As DNA, the CDR3 is TGTGCCAGCTCTAGGGGGAGGGGTGGCGAGCAGTACTTC. This translates into CASSRGRGGEQYF.

The sample holds one count of this clone. This sequence joins TRBV30 and TRBJ1-5; D is unresolved. Between the trimmed V and J ends, which lost 8 bases and 2 bases, there was a span of 13 bases. Germline CDR1 GTSNPN, CDR2 SVGIG (reference sequence). This CDR3 has 13 residues. For the CDR3, the DNA is TGTGCCAGTAGGGAGGATGGCAATCAGCCCCAGCATTTT. This sequence encodes CASREDGNQPQHF.

This sequence joins TRBV10-3 and TRBJ1-2, with D hard to call. CDR1 and CDR2 from the germline V gene are ENHRY and SYGVKD. The ends were cut back, 6 bases at V and 7 bases at J, with 24 bases in the middle. This CDR3 contains 16 residues. The CDR3 is CAIRPDIAQALRGYTF. DNA for the CDR3: TGTGCCATCAGACCCGATATCGCTCAAGCTCTGCGTGGCTACACCTTC.

V gene TRBV16 combines with J gene TRBJ2-2, with D hard to call. The V end lost 4 bases, the J end lost 10 bases, and 10 bases lay between the germline ends. The CDR3 is made up of 12 amino acids. Germline assignment: CDR1 KGHSY and CDR2 FQNENV. The CDR3 DNA reads TGTGCCAGCAGCCCAAGAATGGCGGAGCTGTTTTTT. Its protein is CASSPRMAELFF.

This clone was observed many times. The DNA for the CDR3 is TGCGCCTTCTTGGGACTAGCCAAAGAGACCCAGTACTTC. It encodes CAFLGLAKETQYF. The chain joins TRBV5-1 to TRBJ2-5, with 9 bases identical to TRBD2. The CDR3 has 13 residues. V dropped 10 bases and J dropped 3; count of bases not matched to a gene: 7. In germline, CDR1 is SGHRS, CDR2 YFSETQ.

This clone occurred once. The chain couples TRBV19 to TRBJ2-6, with 7 bases fitting TRBD2. With 5 bases clipped from V and 2 bases from J, the junction kept 0 bases outside the gene matches. Per the germline V gene, CDR1 is LNHDA and CDR2 is SQIVND (reference sequence). This CDR3 is built from 14 residues. The CDR3 loop reads CASSGGAGANVLTF. The CDR3 DNA sequence: TGTGCCAGTAGTGGGGGGGCTGGGGCCAACGTCCTGACTTTC.